These T cell receptor beta chains were read from a single sample in a study of T cells in Graves' hyperthyroidism and ophthalmopathy. TCRdb re-derived calls from the multiplex PCR reads in MiXCR, one entry per CDR3 protein. The table lists about 210,000 distinct CDR3 sequences, about 18% of them singletons. Sequencing used blood. Receptors were obtained from a man in his forties or fifties with Graves' hyperthyroidism. CDR3s include the opening cysteine and the closing phenylalanine or tryptophan. The D gene is left open where the match is weak. Size tells how often a clone was seen (once, few, many) or the class of an expanded clone, and some rows leave it out.

TRBV19	TRBD1	few	TRBJ2-2	TGTGCCAGTAGTTGGGGACAGGGGAACACCGGGGAGCTGTTTTTT	CASSWGQGNTGELFF
TRBV11-2	-	many	TRBJ2-4	TGTGCCAGCAGCTTCGGACTCGAAAACATTCAGTACTTC	CASSFGLENIQYF
TRBV2	-	many	TRBJ2-5	TGTGCCAGCAGCGGGACTTACGGGGAGACCCAGTACTTC	CASSGTYGETQYF
TRBV28	-	many	TRBJ1-1	TGTGCCAGCAGCACTAGGGACTCTCCCATTGCTTTCTTT	CASSTRDSPIAFF
TRBV27	-	-	TRBJ2-7	TGTGCCAGCAGTTTTTCGGGGATAGGCTCTTGGGAGCAGTACTTC	CASSFSGIGSWEQYF
TRBV7-2	-	once	TRBJ1-1	TGTGCCAGCAGCTTAGTGTGGACTGAAGCTTTCTTT	CASSLVWTEAFF
TRBV11-3	TRBD1	many	TRBJ2-7	TGTGCCAGCAGCACTCATGGGACAGCAGGTTCCTACGAGCAGTACTTC	CASSTHGTAGSYEQYF
TRBV12-3/TRBV12-4	TRBD2	-	TRBJ2-3	TGTGCCAGCAGTCCTCCTAGCGGGGGGTATACAGATACGCAGTATTTT	CASSPPSGGYTDTQYF
TRBV29-1	-	-	TRBJ2-2	TGCAGCGTCCAAAGTGGGGCAGGGAATGGGGACGGGGAGCTGTTTTTT	CSVQSGAGNGDGELFF
TRBV20-1	-	-	TRBJ2-7	TGCAGTGCTAGAGAGGCTAGAAGCTTTTACGAGCAGTACTTC	CSAREARSFYEQYF
TRBV6-5	TRBD2	-	TRBJ2-3	TGTGCCAGCAGTTACTCGCCGGGGGGGCTGGCAAGCACAGATACGCAGTATTTT	CASSYSPGGLASTDTQYF
TRBV5-1	TRBD2	many	TRBJ2-7	TGCGCCAGCAGCACGGGAGGCCGGCGGTACGAGCAGTACTTC	CASSTGGRRYEQYF
TRBV2	-	many	TRBJ1-1	TGTGCCAGCAGTGACAGGGTGAAAACTGAAGCTTTCTTT	CASSDRVKTEAFF
TRBV7-9	-	-	TRBJ1-2	TGTGCCAGCAGCTTAGAAAACGGCTATGGCTACACCTTC	CASSLENGYGYTF
TRBV27	TRBD1	few	TRBJ1-2	TGTGCCAGCAGCCCAACGCAATTGACAGGGTATGGCTACACCTTC	CASSPTQLTGYGYTF
TRBV11-3	-	-	TRBJ2-7	TGTGCCAGCAGCTCCCGGTGGGAGCAGTACTTC	CASSSRWEQYF
TRBV19	TRBD2	-	TRBJ2-3	TGTGCCAGTAGTATACGGCTAGCGGGGGCGAGGGATACGCAGTATTTT	CASSIRLAGARDTQYF
TRBV6-5	TRBD1	-	TRBJ2-3	TGTGCCAGCAGTTATCGGACCCCAGGGGGAGATACGCAGTATTTT	CASSYRTPGGDTQYF
TRBV5-1	-	many	TRBJ2-2	TGCGCCAGCAGCTGGGGGACTGCCACCGGGGAGCTGTTTTTT	CASSWGTATGELFF
TRBV3-1	TRBD1	many	TRBJ1-5	TGTGCCAGCAGCCAAGGGACAGGGGGCGGTCAGCCCCAGCATTTT	CASSQGTGGGQPQHF
TRBV10-3	-	few	TRBJ2-7	TGTGCCATCAGTGATCCCCTGGGGGCAGGGAGGTACGAGCAGTACTTC	CAISDPLGAGRYEQYF
TRBV7-2	-	few	TRBJ1-4	TGTGCCAGCAGCACAGAGAACGAAAAACTGTTTTTT	CASSTENEKLFF
TRBV7-2	-	-	TRBJ2-5	TGTGCCAGCAGCTTAGCCAGCTGGGAGACCCAGTACTTC	CASSLASWETQYF
TRBV6-1	TRBD1	many	TRBJ1-1	TGTGCCAGCAGGCCCGGGACAGGGGGCTCTGTGAACACTGAAGCTTTCTTT	CASRPGTGGSVNTEAFF
TRBV7-6	TRBD1	many	TRBJ2-5	TGTGCCAGCAGCCCGGGGACAGGGCAAGAGACCCAGTACTTC	CASSPGTGQETQYF
TRBV7-9	TRBD1	many	TRBJ2-5	TGTGCCAGCAGCTTATATGGACAGGAGTACCAAGAGACCCAGTACTTC	CASSLYGQEYQETQYF
TRBV27	-	many	TRBJ2-3	TGTGCCAGCAGTTTGACAGGACCCACAGATACGCAGTATTTT	CASSLTGPTDTQYF
TRBV2	-	many	TRBJ1-1	TGTGCCAGCAGTGAAGCGCTCGGGGCGGGTGAAGCTTTCTTT	CASSEALGAGEAFF
TRBV20-1	-	-	TRBJ2-7	TGCAGTGCTAGGGGACACCTCTCCGGGGAGCAGTACTTC	CSARGHLSGEQYF
TRBV19	TRBD2	-	TRBJ2-1	TGTGCCAGTAGTATCGAGGTAGCGGGGGGGCACAATGAGCAGTTCTTC	CASSIEVAGGHNEQFF
TRBV7-7	TRBD1	-	TRBJ2-7	TGTGCTAGCAGCGAAAGGACAGGTTTCGGCGAGCAGTACTTC	CASSERTGFGEQYF
TRBV28	TRBD2	-	TRBJ2-7	TGTGCCAGCAGTTCTAAGACTAGCGGGACTTATGGCTACGAGCAGTACTTC	CASSSKTSGTYGYEQYF
TRBV2	-	many	TRBJ2-2	TGTGCCAGCAGTCCCACAGCTCCCGGGGAGCTGTTTTTT	CASSPTAPGELFF
TRBV20-1	-	-	TRBJ1-2	TGCAGTGCTAGAGATCAACGGCAGGGTTCTTATGGCTACACCTTC	CSARDQRQGSYGYTF
TRBV18	-	many	TRBJ1-6	TGTGCCAGCTCACCAGGGGTCGAAACCACCCTCCACTTT	CASSPGVETTLHF
TRBV9	-	few	TRBJ1-3	TGTGCCAGCAGCGTAGACGCCAGCTCTGGAAACACCATATATTTT	CASSVDASSGNTIYF
TRBV6-1	TRBD1	-	TRBJ2-7	TGTGCCAGCGCGGGACAGGATTATCACGAGCAGTACTTC	CASAGQDYHEQYF
TRBV28	TRBD2	-	TRBJ2-7	TGTGCCAGCAGGCCGGGGGGAGCTCACGAGCAGTACTTC	CASRPGGAHEQYF
TRBV5-1	-	many	TRBJ2-3	TGCGCCAGCAGCTTGGAAGGTTTGGGAGATACGCAGTATTTT	CASSLEGLGDTQYF
TRBV10-3	TRBD2	many	TRBJ2-7	TGTGCCAGCAGACTAGCGGGGGAAATATCCTACGAGCAGTACTTC	CASRLAGEISYEQYF
TRBV5-1	-	many	TRBJ2-7	TGCGCCAGCAGCTTCAACAGAAACTACGAGCAGTACTTC	CASSFNRNYEQYF
TRBV20-1	-	-	TRBJ2-1	TGCAGTGCTAGTGGGATTAGAGGTGAGCAGTTCTTC	CSASGIRGEQFF
TRBV20-1	TRBD2	-	TRBJ2-7	TGCAGTGTTAGCGGGGCTACTAGCGACCCTTGGCCGCAGTACTTC	CSVSGATSDPWPQYF
TRBV6-2/TRBV6-3	-	many	TRBJ2-5	TGTGCCAGCAGTTACTCGAATATTGTTTGGGGGAGAAAAAAGAAGCATCCAGAGACCCAGTACTTC	CASSYSNIVWGRKKKHPETQYF